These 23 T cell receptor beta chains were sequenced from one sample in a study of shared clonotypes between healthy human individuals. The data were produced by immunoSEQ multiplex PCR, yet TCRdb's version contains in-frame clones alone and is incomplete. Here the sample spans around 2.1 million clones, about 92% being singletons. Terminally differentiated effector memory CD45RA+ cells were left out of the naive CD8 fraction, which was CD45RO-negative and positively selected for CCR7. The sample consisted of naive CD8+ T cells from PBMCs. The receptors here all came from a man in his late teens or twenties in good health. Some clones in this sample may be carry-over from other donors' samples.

In nucleotides, the CDR3 is TGTGCCAGCAGGGACCGGTGGGATGGCTACACCTTC. This encodes CASRDRWDGYTF. The V and J genes are TRBV6-1 and TRBJ1-2; D gene unclear. The CDR3 loop spans 12 amino acids. Germline V CDR1 and CDR2: MNHNS, SASEGT. Trimming left V 6 bases short and J 6 bases short, with 11 bases between.

CDR3 loop: CASSPRTRSYEQYF. CDR3 in DNA: TGCGCCAGCAGCCCAAGGACTCGCTCCTACGAGCAGTACTTC. The V and J genes are TRBV5-1 and TRBJ2-7, with D perhaps TRBD2 (5 bases). Per germline, CDR1 SGHRS and CDR2 YFSETQ. The CDR3 consists of 14 residues. V dropped 4 bases and J dropped 0 bases, with 11 bases sitting between them.

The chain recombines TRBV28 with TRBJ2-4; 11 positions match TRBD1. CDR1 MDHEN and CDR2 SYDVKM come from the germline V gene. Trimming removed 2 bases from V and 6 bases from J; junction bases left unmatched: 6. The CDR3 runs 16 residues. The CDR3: CASSLGPGTGGNIQYF. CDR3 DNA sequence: TGTGCCAGCAGTTTAGGCCCCGGGACAGGGGGAAACATTCAGTACTTC.

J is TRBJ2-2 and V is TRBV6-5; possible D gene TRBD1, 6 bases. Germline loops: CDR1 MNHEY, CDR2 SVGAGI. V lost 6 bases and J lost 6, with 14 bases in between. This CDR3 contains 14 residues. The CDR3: CASRGGYGAGELFF. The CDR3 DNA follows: TGTGCCAGCAGAGGGGGATACGGAGCCGGGGAGCTGTTTTTT.

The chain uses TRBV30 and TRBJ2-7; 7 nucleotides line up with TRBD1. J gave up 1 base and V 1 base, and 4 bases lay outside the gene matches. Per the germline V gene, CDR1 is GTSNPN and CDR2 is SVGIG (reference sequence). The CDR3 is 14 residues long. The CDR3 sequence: CAWSGQGLSYEQYF. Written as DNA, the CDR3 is TGTGCCTGGAGTGGACAGGGATTATCCTACGAGCAGTACTTC.

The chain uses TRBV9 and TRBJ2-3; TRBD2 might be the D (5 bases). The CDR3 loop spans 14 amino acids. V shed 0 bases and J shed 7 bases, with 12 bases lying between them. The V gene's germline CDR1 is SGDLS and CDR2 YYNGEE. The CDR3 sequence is CASSVAGVVNTQYF. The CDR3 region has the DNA TGTGCCAGCAGCGTAGCCGGGGTCGTGAATACGCAGTATTTT.

The CDR3 sequence is CASSFFSADTQYF. CDR3 bases: TGTGCCAGCAGTTTTTTCTCCGCAGATACGCAGTATTTT. The V call is TRBV28, the J call TRBJ2-3; D uncertain. Germline V gives CDR1 MDHEN, CDR2 SYDVKM. The ends were cut back, 3 bases at V and 4 bases at J, with 8 bases in the middle. The CDR3 sequence is 13 residues long.

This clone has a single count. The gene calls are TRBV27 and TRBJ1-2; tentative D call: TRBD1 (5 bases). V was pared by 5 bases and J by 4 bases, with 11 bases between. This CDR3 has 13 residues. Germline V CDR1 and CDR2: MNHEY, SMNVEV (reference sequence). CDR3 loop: CASSPMGRYGYTF. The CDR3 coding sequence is TGTGCCAGCAGTCCCATGGGGCGCTATGGCTACACCTTC.

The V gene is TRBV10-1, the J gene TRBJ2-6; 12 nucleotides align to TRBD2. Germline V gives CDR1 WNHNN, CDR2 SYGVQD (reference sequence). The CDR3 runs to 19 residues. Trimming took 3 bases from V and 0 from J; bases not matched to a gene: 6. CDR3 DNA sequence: TGCGCCAGCAGTGACCGAACTAGCGGGGGGTTCTCTGGGGCCAACGTCCTGACTTTC. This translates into CASSDRTSGGFSGANVLTF.

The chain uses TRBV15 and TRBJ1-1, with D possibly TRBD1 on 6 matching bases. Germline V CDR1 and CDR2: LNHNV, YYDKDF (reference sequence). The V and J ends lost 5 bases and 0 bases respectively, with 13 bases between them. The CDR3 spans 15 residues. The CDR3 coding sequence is TGTGCCACCAGCGTACCACAGGGCTTGAACACTGAAGCTTTCTTT. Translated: CATSVPQGLNTEAFF.

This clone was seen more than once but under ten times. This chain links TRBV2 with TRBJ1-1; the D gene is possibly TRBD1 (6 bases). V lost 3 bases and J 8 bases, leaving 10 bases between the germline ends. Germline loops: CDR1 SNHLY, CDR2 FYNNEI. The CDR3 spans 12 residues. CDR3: CASSDRGQEAFF. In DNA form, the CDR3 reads TGTGCCAGCAGTGATAGGGGACAAGAAGCTTTCTTT.

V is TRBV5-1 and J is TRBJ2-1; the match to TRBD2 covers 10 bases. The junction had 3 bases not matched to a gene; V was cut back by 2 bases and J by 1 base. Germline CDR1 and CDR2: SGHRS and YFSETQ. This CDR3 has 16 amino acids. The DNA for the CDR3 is TGCGCCAGCAGCTTTCAAGCGGGAGGGTCCTACAATGAGCAGTTCTTC. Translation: CASSFQAGGSYNEQFF.

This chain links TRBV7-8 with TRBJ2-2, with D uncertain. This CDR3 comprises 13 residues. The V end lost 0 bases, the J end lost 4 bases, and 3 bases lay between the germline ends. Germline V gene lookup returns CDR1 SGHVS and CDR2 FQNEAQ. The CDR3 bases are TGTGCCAGCAGCTTAGCTTTCACCGGGGAGCTGTTTTTT. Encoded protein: CASSLAFTGELFF.

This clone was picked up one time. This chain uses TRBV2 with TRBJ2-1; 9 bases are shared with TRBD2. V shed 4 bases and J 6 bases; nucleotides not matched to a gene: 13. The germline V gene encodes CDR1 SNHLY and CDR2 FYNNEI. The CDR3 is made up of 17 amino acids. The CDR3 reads CASSGVPWREGVNEQFF. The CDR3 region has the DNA TGTGCCAGCAGTGGGGTCCCGTGGCGGGAGGGGGTCAATGAGCAGTTCTTC.

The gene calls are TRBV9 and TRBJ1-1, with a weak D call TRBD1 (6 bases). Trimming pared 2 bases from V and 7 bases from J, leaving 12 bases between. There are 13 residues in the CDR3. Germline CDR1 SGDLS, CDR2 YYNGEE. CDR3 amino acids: CASSVGGQNEAFF. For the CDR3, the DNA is TGTGCCAGCAGCGTGGGGGGGCAGAATGAAGCTTTCTTT.

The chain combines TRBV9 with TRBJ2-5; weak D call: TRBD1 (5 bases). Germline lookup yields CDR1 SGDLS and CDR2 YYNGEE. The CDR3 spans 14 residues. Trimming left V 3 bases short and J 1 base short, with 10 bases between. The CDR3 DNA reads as TGTGCCAGCAGCGCTCCAGGGTCCCAAGAGACCCAGTACTTC. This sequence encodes CASSAPGSQETQYF.

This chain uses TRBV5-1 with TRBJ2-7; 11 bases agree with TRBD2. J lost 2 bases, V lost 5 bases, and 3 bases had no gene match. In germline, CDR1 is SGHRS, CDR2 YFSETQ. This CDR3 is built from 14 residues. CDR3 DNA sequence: TGCGCCAGCAGAAATAGCGGGAGGGCCTACGAGCAGTACTTC. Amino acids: CASRNSGRAYEQYF.

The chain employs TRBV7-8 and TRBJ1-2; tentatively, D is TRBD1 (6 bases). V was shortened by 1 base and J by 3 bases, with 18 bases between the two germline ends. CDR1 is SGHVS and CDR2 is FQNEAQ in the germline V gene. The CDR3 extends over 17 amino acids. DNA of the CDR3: TGTGCCAGCAGCTTAGTCGGCGGGGGCTCCACTGACTATGGCTACACCTTC. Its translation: CASSLVGGGSTDYGYTF.

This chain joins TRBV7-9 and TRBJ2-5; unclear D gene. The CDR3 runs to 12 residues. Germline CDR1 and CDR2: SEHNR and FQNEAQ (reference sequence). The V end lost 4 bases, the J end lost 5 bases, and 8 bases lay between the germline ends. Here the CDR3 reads CASSSFPETQYF. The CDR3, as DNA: TGTGCCAGCAGCTCCTTTCCCGAGACCCAGTACTTC. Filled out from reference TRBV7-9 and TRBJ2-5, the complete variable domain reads DTGVSQNPRHKITKRGQNVTFRCDPISEHNRLYWYRQTLGQGPEFLTYFQNEAQLEKSRLLSDRFSAERPKGSFSTLEIQRTEQGDSAMYLCASSSFPETQYFGPGTRLLVL.

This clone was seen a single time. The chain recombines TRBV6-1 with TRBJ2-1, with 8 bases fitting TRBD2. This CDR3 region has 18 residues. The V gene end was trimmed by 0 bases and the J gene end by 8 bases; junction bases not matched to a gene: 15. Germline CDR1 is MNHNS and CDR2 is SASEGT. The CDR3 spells CASSEADLWREVPHEQFF. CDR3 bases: TGTGCCAGCAGTGAAGCTGATCTCTGGCGGGAGGTCCCCCATGAGCAGTTCTTC.

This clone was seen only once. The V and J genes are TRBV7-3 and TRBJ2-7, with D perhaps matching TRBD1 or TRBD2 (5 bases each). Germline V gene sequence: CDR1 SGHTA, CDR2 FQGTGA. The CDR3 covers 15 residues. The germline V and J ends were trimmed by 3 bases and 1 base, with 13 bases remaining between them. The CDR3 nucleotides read TGTGCCAGCAGCTTTGGGGGAATGGGGTCCTACGAGCAGTACTTC. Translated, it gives CASSFGGMGSYEQYF.

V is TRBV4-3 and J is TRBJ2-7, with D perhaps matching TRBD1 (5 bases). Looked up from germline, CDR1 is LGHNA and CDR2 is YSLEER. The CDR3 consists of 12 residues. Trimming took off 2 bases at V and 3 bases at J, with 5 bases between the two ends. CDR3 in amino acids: CASSQQGYEQYF. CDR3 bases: TGCGCCAGCAGCCAACAGGGCTACGAGCAGTACTTC.

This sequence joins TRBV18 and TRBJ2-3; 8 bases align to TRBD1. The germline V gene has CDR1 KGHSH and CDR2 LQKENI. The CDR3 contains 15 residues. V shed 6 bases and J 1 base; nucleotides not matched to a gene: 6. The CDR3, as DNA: TGTGCCAGCTCCCCGACAGGGGCTCGCACAGATACGCAGTATTTT. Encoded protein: CASSPTGARTDTQYF.